This T cell receptor beta chain was sequenced in a study of Ad26.COV2.S vaccination and SARS-CoV-2 variants. Whole-study context: The donor was enrolled in the Ad26.COV2.S arm of the COV1001 trial. Study-level findings and limits: Estimates derived from TCR breadth and depth analyses may have underestimated total T cell responses.

This CDR3 contains 12 residues. Regarding this clone: Its antigen remains unidentified.

Measured with immunoSEQ multiplex PCR; TCRdb has only the in-frame clones, and not every one. The sample includes about 250,000 clones, 87% of them seen just once. Treatment reported: roughly 20 received Ad26.COV2.S at low or high dose, single or two shots; roughly five received placebo; per-sample allocation not given. Collection of samples fell on day 63 after the first vaccine or placebo injection. The V call is TRBV1, the J call TRBJ2-5; TRBD2 is the table's D call and was not checked against the DNA. TRBV1 is deemed a pseudogene. The material was peripheral blood, obtained in a trial of Ad26.COV2.S vaccine versus placebo. The TCR comes from a person aged 18-65 years who received the Ad26.COV2.S COVID-19 vaccine or a placebo. The CDR3 DNA reads TGCACCAGCAGCCAAGGGGGGGGTCGGATGTACTTC. This translates into CTSSQGGGRMYF.